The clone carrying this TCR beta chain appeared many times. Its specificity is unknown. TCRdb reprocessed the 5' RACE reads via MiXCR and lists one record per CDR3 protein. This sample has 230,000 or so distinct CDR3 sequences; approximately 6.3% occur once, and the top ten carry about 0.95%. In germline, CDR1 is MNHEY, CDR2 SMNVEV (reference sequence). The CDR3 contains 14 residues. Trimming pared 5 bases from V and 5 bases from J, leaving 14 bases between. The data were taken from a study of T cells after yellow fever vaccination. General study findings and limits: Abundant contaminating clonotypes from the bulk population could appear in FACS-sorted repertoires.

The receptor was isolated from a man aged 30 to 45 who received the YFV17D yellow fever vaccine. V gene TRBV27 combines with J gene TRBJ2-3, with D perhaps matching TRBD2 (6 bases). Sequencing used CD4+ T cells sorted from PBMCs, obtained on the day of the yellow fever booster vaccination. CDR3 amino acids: CASSRGSYVDTQYF. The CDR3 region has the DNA TGTGCCAGCAGTCGGGGGTCTTACGTAGATACGCAGTATTTT.